This T cell receptor beta chain came from a study of shared clonotypes between healthy human individuals. Assay: immunoSEQ multiplex PCR; the TCRdb copy retains only in-frame clones and omits some. The sample includes 1.5 million to 1.9 million clones, 95% to 99% of them seen just once. V shed 7 bases, J shed 4 bases, and the junction held 15 bases outside the gene matches. Germline CDR1 SGHTA, CDR2 FQGNSA. The CDR3 contains 17 residues. The source is a man aged 25-40 years in good health. This chain connects TRBV7-2 to TRBJ2-1; 8 bases map to TRBD1. What was sequenced was naive CD4+ T cells sorted from blood. Subset given: CD45RA+ positively selected. The DNA of the CDR3 is TGTGCCAGCATCAAGGGGGCGTCCAGGGGGCTTTACAATGAGCAGTTCTTC. This codes for CASIKGASRGLYNEQFF.